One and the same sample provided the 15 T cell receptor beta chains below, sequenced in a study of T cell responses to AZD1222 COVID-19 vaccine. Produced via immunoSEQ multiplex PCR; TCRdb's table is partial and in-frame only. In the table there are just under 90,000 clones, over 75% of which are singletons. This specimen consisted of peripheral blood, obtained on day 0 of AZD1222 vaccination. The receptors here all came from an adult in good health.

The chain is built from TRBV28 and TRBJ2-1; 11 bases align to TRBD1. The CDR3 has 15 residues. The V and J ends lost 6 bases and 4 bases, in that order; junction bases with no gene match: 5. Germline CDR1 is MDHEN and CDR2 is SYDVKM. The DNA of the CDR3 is TGTGCCAGCAGAGACGGACAGGGGGCGTACAATGAGCAGTTCTTC. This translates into CASRDGQGAYNEQFF.

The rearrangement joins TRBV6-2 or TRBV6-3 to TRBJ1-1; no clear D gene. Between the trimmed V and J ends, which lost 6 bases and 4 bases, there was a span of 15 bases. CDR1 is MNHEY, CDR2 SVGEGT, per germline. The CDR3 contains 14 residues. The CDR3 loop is CASSRPSGSTEAFF. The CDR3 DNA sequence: TGTGCCAGCAGCCGACCCTCTGGGAGCACTGAAGCTTTCTTT.

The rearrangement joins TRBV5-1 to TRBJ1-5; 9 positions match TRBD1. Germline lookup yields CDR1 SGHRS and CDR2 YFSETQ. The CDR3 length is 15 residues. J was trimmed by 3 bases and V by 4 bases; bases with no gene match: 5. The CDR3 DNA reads TGCGCCAGCAGCGTAGACAGGGGGGACAATCAGCCCCAGCATTTT. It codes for CASSVDRGDNQPQHF.

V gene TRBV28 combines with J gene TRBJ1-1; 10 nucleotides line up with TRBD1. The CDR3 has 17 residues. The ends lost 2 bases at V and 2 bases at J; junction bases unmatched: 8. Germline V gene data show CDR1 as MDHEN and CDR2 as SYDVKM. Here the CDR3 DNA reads TGTGCCAGCAGTTTAACCGGGACAGGGGTCGGTAACACTGAAGCTTTCTTT. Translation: CASSLTGTGVGNTEAFF.

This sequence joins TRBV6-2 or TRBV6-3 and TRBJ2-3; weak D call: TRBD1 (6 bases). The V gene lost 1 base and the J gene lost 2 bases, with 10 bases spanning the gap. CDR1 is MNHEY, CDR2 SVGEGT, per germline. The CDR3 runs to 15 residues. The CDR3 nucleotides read TGTGCCAGCAGTTACTTAGGGGGATACACAGATACGCAGTATTTT. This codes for CASSYLGGYTDTQYF.

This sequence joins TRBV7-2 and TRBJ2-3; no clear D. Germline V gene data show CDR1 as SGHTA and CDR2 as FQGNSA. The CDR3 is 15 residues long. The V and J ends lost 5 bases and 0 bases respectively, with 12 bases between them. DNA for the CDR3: TGTGCCAGCAGCCTTCAGGTCTCGAGCACAGATACGCAGTATTTT. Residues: CASSLQVSSTDTQYF.

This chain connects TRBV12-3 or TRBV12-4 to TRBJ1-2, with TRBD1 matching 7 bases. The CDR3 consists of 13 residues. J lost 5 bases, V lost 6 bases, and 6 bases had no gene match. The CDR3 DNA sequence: TGTGCCAGCAGCTCGGGACAGCGATATGGCTACACCTTC. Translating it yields CASSSGQRYGYTF.

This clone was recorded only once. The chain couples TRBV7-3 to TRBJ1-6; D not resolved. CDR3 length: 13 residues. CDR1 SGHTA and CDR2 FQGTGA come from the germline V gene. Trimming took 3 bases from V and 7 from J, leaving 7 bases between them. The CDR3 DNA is TGTGCCAGCAGCTTCGACGGGAATTCACCCCTCCACTTT. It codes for CASSFDGNSPLHF.

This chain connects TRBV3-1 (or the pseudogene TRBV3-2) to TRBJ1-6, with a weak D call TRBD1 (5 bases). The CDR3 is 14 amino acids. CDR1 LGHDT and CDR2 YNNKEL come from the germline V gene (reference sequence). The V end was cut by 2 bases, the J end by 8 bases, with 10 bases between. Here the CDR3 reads CASSQQSGYSPLHF. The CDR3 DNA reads TGTGCCAGCAGCCAACAATCAGGGTATTCACCCCTCCACTTT.

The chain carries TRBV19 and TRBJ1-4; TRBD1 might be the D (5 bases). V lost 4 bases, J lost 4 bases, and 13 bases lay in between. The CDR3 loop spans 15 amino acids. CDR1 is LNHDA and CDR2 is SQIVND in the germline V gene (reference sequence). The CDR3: CASSTPGRRNEKLFF. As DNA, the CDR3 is TGTGCCAGTAGTACTCCGGGACGACGTAATGAAAAACTGTTTTTT.

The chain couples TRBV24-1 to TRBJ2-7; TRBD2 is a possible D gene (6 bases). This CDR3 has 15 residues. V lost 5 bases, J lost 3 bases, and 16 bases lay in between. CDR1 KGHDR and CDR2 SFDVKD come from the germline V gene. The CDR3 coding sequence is TGTGCCACCAGTGGTGGGACGGAGGGAATCTACGAGCAGTACTTC. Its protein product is CATSGGTEGIYEQYF.

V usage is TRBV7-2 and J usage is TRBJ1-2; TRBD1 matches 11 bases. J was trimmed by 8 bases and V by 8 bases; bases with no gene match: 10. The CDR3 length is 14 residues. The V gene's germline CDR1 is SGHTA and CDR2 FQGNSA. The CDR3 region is CASGFGQGAIGYTF. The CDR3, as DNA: TGTGCCAGCGGTTTCGGACAGGGGGCGATCGGCTACACCTTC. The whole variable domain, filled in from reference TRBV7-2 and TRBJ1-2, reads GAGVSQSPSNKVTEKGKDVELRCDPISGHTALYWYRQSLGQGLEFLIYFQGNSAPDKSGLPSDRFSAERTGGSVSTLTIQRTQQEDSAVYLCASGFGQGAIGYTFGSGTRLTVV.

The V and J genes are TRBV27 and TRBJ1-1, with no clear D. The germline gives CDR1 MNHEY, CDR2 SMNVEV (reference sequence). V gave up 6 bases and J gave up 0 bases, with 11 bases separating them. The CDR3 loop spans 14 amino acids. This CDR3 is CASRLRGMNTEAFF. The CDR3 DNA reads TGTGCCAGCAGATTAAGAGGCATGAACACTGAAGCTTTCTTT.

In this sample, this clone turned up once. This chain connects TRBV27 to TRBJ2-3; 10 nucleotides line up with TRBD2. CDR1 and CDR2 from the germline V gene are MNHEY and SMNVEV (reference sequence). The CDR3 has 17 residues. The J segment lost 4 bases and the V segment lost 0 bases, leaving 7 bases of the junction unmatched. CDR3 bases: TGTGCCAGCAGTTTATCGCCAAGCGGGAGGGCCTCAGATACGCAGTATTTT. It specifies CASSLSPSGRASDTQYF.

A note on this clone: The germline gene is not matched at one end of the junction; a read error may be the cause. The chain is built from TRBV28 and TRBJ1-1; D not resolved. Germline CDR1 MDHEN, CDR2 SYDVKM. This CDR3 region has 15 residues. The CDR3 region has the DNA TGTGCCAGCGGTTTTTTCCAAAATCCGAACACTGAAGCTTTCTTT. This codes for CASGFFQNPNTEAFF.